The 13 T cell receptor beta chains below were found in one sample sequenced in a study of blood T cell repertoires in COVID-19. TCRdb keeps only in-frame clones here, not all; method: immunoSEQ multiplex PCR. Counted here are under 250,000 clones, 83% occurring once; the ten biggest clones make up about 2.5%. The sample comprised peripheral blood. These receptors were collected from a woman aged 40 to 55 with active or convalescent COVID-19.

The gene calls are TRBV29-1 and TRBJ1-2; possible D gene TRBD1, 5 bases. Germline loops: CDR1 SQVTM, CDR2 ANQGSEA. V lost 7 bases, J lost 5 bases, and 20 bases lay in between. This CDR3 has 14 amino acids. The CDR3 sequence: CSAAGIGTGYGYTF. The CDR3 region has the DNA TGCAGCGCCGCGGGGATTGGGACGGGGTATGGCTACACCTTC.

The rearrangement links TRBV27 to TRBJ1-1, with 10 bases that match TRBD1. Germline V lookup: CDR1 MNHEY, CDR2 SMNVEV (reference sequence). The CDR3 totals 12 residues. The V segment lost 7 bases and the J segment 11 bases; nucleotides outside the gene matches: 7. The CDR3 loop reads CASTRQGAPAFF. The CDR3, as DNA: TGTGCCAGCACCCGACAGGGGGCCCCGGCTTTCTTT.

The rearrangement uses TRBV7-9 and TRBJ1-3; D remains unclear. The CDR3 has 17 residues. Trimming took off 1 base at V and 0 bases at J, with 13 bases between the two ends. The germline V gene has CDR1 SEHNR and CDR2 FQNEAQ (reference sequence). CDR3 sequence: CASSLVSGQYSGNTIYF. CDR3 bases: TGTGCCAGCAGCTTAGTTTCTGGCCAGTACTCTGGAAACACCATATATTTT.

There are a few counts of this clone. V and J are TRBV6-5 and TRBJ2-7; no reliable D call. This CDR3 comprises 13 residues. Trimming took 7 bases from V and 0 from J, leaving 10 bases between them. CDR1 is MNHEY and CDR2 is SVGAGI in the germline V gene. The CDR3 region is CASTDPGSYEQYF. For the CDR3, the DNA is TGTGCCAGCACCGACCCGGGCTCCTACGAGCAGTACTTC.

The chain is built from TRBV29-1 and TRBJ1-5; possibly TRBD1 for D (5 bases). The CDR3 runs 14 residues. The V end lost 3 bases, the J end lost 2 bases, and 11 bases lay between the germline ends. Germline CDR1 and CDR2: SQVTM and ANQGSEA. CDR3 residues: CSVDGGAGNQPQHF. The CDR3 DNA is TGCAGCGTTGACGGCGGGGCCGGCAATCAGCCCCAGCATTTT.

V gene TRBV5-5 combines with J gene TRBJ2-4, with 10 bases identical to TRBD2. This CDR3 has 19 amino acids. CDR1 and CDR2 (germline): SGHKS, YYEKEE (reference sequence). Trimming removed 4 bases from V and 0 bases from J; junction bases left unmatched: 13. CDR3: CASSNRTSGSSLAKNIQYF. CDR3 nucleotide sequence: TGTGCCAGCAGCAATCGGACTAGCGGATCCTCTCTAGCCAAAAACATTCAGTACTTC.

The V gene is TRBV9, the J gene TRBJ1-3; tentatively, D is TRBD1 (5 bases). The germline CDR1 and CDR2 sequences are SGDLS and YYNGEE. The CDR3 spans 22 residues. With 4 bases removed from V and 2 bases from J, the gap between germline ends came to 34 bases. CDR3 residues: CASSQLSFSFSQGSKAGNTIYF. CDR3 DNA: TGTGCCAGCAGCCAGTTGTCTTTCTCGTTTAGTCAGGGATCAAAAGCTGGAAACACCATATATTTT.

J is TRBJ2-7 and V is TRBV3-1 (or the pseudogene TRBV3-2); perhaps TRBD1 as D (7 bases). Trimming removed 3 bases at V and 6 bases at J, with 21 bases between. The CDR3 is made up of 16 amino acids. The germline CDR1 and CDR2 sequences are LGHDT and YNNKEL (reference sequence). The CDR3 DNA sequence: TGTGCCAGCAGCCAGAGCCTACAGGGGAGGAGCTCCGAGCAGTACTTC. Translating it yields CASSQSLQGRSSEQYF.

The gene calls are TRBV12-3 or TRBV12-4 and TRBJ2-7; D not resolved. This CDR3 comprises 11 residues. Trimming took 2 bases from V and 6 from J, leaving 5 bases between them. In DNA, the CDR3 is TGTGCCAGCAGTTTATCCCTCGAGCAGTACTTC. It is translated as CASSLSLEQYF.

The rearrangement joins TRBV2 to TRBJ2-1, with 7 bases matching TRBD2. Germline V gene data show CDR1 as SNHLY and CDR2 as FYNNEI. V was pared by 10 bases and J by 3 bases, with 12 bases of the junction left unmatched. CDR3 length: 15 amino acids. CDR3 amino acids: CATPRGTNNYNEQFF. The CDR3 DNA follows: TGTGCCACCCCGCGGGGGACTAACAACTACAATGAGCAGTTCTTC.

This chain uses TRBV6-5 with TRBJ1-2, with 8 bases matching TRBD1. Unmatched junction bases numbered 12, after V lost 5 bases and J lost 7 bases. The CDR3 totals 15 residues. Germline-derived CDR1 and CDR2 are MNHEY and SVGAGI. CDR3 DNA sequence: TGTGCCAGCAGTAAGACAGGGGCGGGCTCCGGTGGCTACACCTTC. Amino acid sequence: CASSKTGAGSGGYTF.

The chain couples TRBV7-9 to TRBJ1-5; 8 nucleotides align to TRBD1. Per germline, CDR1 SEHNR and CDR2 FQNEAQ (reference sequence). Trimming removed 3 bases from V and 2 bases from J; junction bases left unmatched: 3. This CDR3 is 15 amino acids long. CDR3 sequence: CASSFGQGGNQPQHF. The CDR3 coding sequence is TGTGCCAGCAGCTTCGGACAGGGAGGCAATCAGCCCCAGCATTTT. Drawing the rest from reference TRBV7-9 and TRBJ1-5, the complete variable domain is DTGVSQNPRHKITKRGQNVTFRCDPISEHNRLYWYRQTLGQGPEFLTYFQNEAQLEKSRLLSDRFSAERPKGSFSTLEIQRTEQGDSAMYLCASSFGQGGNQPQHFGDGTRLSIL.

J is TRBJ1-4 and V is TRBV4-3; 7 positions match TRBD1. This CDR3 contains 17 residues. Losses at the gene ends were 4 bases for V and 3 bases for J; bases not matched to a gene: 11. The V gene's germline CDR1 is LGHNA and CDR2 YSLEER. CDR3 nucleotides: TGCGCCAGCAGCCCCCGAGGCCTTGGGACAGCTAATGAAAAACTGTTTTTT. Translation gives CASSPRGLGTANEKLFF.